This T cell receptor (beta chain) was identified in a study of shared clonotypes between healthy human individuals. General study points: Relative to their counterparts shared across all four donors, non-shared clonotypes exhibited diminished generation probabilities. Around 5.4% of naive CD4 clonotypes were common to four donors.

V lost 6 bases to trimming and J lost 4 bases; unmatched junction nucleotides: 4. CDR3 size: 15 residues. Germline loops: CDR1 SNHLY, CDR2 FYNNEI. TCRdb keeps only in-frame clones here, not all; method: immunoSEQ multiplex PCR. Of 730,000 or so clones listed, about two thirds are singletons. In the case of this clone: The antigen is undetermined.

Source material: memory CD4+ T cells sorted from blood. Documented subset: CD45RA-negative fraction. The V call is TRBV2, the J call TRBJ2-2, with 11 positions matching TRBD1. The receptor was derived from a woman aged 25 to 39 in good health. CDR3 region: CASRTGTGGTGELFF. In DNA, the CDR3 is TGTGCCAGCAGGACGGGGACAGGGGGCACCGGGGAGCTGTTTTTT. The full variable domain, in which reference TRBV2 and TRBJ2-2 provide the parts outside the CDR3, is EPEVTQTPSHQVTQMGQEVILRCVPISNHLYFYWYRQILGQKVEFLVSFYNNEISEKSEIFDDQFSVERPDGSNFTLKIRSTKLEDSAMYFCASRTGTGGTGELFFGEGSRLTVL.